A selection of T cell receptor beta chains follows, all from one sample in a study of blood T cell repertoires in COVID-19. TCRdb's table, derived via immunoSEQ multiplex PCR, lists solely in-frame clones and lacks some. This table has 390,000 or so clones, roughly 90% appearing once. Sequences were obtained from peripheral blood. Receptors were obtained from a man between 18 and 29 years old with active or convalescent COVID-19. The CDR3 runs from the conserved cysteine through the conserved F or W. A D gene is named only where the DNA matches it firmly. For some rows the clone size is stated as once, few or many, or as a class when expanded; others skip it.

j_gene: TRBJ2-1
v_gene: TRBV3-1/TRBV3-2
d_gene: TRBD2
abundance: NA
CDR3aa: CASSRGTSGGRSSYNEQFF
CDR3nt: TGTGCCAGCAGCCGGGGGACTAGCGGGGGGCGTAGCTCCTACAATGAGCAGTTCTTC

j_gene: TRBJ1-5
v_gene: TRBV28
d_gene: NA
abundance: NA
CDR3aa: CASRTRGGASNQPQHF
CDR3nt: TGTGCCAGCAGAACCCGAGGGGGGGCGAGCAATCAGCCCCAGCATTTT

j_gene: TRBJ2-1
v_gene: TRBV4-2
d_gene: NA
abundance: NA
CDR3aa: CASSQHAAGNEQFF
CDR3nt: TGTGCCAGCAGCCAACATGCGGCCGGCAATGAGCAGTTCTTC

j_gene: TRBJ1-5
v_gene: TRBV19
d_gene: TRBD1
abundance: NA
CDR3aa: CASTVYGTGVRPQHF
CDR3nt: TGTGCCAGTACCGTATATGGGACAGGGGTTAGGCCCCAGCATTTT

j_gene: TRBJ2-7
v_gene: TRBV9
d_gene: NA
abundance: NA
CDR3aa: CASSGAHAYEQYF
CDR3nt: TGTGCCAGCAGCGGAGCTCATGCCTACGAGCAGTACTTC

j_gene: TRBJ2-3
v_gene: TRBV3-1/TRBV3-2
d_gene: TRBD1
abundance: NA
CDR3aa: CASSWDRDTQYF
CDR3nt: TGTGCCAGCAGCTGGGACAGAGATACGCAGTATTTT

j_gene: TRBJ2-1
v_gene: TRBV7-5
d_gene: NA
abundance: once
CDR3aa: CARSPVVSSYNEQFF
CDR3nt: TGTGCCAGAAGCCCCGTGGTCAGCTCCTACAATGAGCAGTTCTTC

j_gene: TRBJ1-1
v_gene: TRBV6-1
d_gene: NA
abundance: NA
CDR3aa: CASSELTGLVGAFF
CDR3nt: TGTGCCAGCAGTGAACTTACAGGGCTGGTGGGAGCTTTCTTT

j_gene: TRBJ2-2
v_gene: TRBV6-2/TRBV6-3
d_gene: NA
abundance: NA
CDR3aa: CASSPDTIGELFF
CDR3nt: TGTGCCAGCAGTCCCGACACAATCGGGGAGCTGTTTTTT

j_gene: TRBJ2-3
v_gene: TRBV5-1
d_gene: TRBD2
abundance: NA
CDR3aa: CASSPGTSGTDTQYF
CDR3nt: TGCGCCAGCAGCCCTGGGACTAGCGGCACAGATACGCAGTATTTT

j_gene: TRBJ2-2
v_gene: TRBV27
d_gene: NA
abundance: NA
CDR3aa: CASLDRNTGELFF
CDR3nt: TGTGCCAGCCTGGACAGAAACACCGGGGAGCTGTTTTTT

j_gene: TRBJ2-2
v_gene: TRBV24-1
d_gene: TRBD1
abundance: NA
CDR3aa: CATSDLPTGAGELFF
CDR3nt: TGTGCCACCAGTGATTTACCGACAGGGGCCGGGGAGCTGTTTTTT

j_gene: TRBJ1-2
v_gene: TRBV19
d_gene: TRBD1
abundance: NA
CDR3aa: CASRGGDRGLFYGYTF
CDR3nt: TGTGCCAGTAGGGGCGGGGACAGGGGACTATTTTATGGCTACACCTTC

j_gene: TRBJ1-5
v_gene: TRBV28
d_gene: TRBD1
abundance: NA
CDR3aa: CASTGQSNQPQHF
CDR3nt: TGTGCCAGTACGGGACAGAGCAATCAGCCCCAGCATTTT

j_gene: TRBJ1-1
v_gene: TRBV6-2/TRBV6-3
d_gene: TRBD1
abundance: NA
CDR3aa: CASSLSAGGTEAFF
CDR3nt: TGTGCCAGCAGTTTATCAGCAGGGGGCACTGAAGCTTTCTTT

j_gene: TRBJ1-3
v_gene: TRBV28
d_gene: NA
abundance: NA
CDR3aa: CASRQDSGNTIYF
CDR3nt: TGTGCCAGCAGGCAGGACTCTGGAAACACCATATATTTT

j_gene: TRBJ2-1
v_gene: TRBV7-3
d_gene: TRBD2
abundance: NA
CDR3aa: CASSNSGNSYNEQFF
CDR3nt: TGTGCCAGCAGCAATAGCGGGAACTCCTACAATGAGCAGTTCTTC

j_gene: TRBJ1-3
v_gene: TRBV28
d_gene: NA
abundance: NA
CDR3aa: CASRRSQGIGNTIYF
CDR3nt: TGTGCCAGCAGACGATCCCAGGGAATTGGAAACACCATATATTTT

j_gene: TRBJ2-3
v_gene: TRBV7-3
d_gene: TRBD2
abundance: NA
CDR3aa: CASSLSGGLSTDTQYF
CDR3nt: TGTGCCAGCAGCTTAAGCGGGGGGCTCAGCACAGATACGCAGTATTTT

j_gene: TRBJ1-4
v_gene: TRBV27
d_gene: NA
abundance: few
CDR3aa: CASSLSGVGEKLFF
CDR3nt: TGTGCCAGCAGTTTGTCAGGGGTGGGTGAAAAACTGTTTTTT

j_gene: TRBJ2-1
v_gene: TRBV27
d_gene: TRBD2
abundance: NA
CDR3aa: CASSMGLAGVSYNEQFF
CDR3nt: TGTGCCAGCAGCATGGGACTAGCGGGGGTCTCCTACAATGAGCAGTTCTTC

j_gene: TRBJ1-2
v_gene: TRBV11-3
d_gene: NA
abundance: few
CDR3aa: CASSRGGDGYTF
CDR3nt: TGTGCCAGCAGCCGGGGCGGGGATGGCTACACCTTC

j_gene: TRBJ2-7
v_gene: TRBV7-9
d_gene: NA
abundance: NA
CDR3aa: CASSFFTQVGEQYF
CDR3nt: TGTGCCAGCAGCTTTTTCACACAGGTGGGGGAGCAGTACTTC

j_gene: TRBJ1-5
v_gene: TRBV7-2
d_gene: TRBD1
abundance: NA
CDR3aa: CASSLDRRGREPQHF
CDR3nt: TGTGCCAGCAGCCTGGACAGGAGGGGTCGGGAGCCCCAGCATTTT

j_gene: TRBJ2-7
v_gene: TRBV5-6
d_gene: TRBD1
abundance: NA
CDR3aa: CASSLVRDSRYEQYF
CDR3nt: TGTGCCAGCAGCTTGGTCCGGGACAGTCGGTACGAGCAGTACTTC

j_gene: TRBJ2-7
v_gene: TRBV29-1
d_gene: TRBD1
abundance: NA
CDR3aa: CSGGQEYEQYF
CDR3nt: TGCAGCGGGGGACAGGAGTACGAGCAGTACTTC

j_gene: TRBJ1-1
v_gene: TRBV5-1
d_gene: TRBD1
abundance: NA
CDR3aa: CASSPGTGGTEAFF
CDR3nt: TGCGCCAGCAGCCCCGGGACAGGGGGCACTGAAGCTTTCTTT

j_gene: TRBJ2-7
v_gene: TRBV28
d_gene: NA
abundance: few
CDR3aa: CASSLLGAHEQYF
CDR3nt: TGTGCCAGCAGTTTACTGGGGGCCCACGAGCAGTACTTC

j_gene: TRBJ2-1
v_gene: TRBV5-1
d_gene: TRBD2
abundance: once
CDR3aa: CASSLEGLAGGDEQFF
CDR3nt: TGCGCCAGCAGCCTGGAAGGGCTAGCGGGGGGGGATGAGCAGTTCTTC

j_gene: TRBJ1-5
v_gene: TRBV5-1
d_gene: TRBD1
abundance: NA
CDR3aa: CASSSHYRGYSNQPQHF
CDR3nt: TGCGCCAGCAGCTCACACTACAGGGGTTATAGCAATCAGCCCCAGCATTTT

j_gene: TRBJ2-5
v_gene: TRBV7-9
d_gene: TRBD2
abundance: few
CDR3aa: CASSLGSGIGETQYF
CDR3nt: TGTGCCAGCAGCTTAGGTAGCGGGATAGGAGAGACCCAGTACTTC

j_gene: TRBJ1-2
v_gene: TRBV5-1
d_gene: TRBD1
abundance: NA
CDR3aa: CASSGDRGTNYGYTF
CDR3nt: TGCGCCAGCAGCGGGGACAGGGGAACTAACTATGGCTACACCTTC

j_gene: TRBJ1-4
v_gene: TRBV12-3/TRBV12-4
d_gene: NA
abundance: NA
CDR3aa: CASSPGEKLFF
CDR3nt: TGTGCCAGCAGTCCCGGTGAAAAACTGTTTTTT

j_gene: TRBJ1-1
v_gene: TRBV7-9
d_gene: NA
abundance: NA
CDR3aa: CASSLYTDTEAFF
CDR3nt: TGTGCCAGCAGCTTATACACAGACACTGAAGCTTTCTTT

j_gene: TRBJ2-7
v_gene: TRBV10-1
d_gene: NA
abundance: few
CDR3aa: CASSELLTRSAQEELSSYEQYF
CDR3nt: TGCGCCAGCAGTGAGTTACTTACTCGGTCGGCACAGGAAGAGCTAAGCTCCTACGAGCAGTACTTC

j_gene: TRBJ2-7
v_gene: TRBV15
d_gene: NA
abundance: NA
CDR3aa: CATSSQVNYEQYF
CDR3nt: TGTGCCACCAGCAGCCAGGTTAACTACGAGCAGTACTTC

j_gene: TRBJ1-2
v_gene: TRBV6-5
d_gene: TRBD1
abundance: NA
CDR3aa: CASSPGQGSYGYTF
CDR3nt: TGTGCCAGCAGCCCGGGACAGGGAAGCTATGGCTACACCTTC

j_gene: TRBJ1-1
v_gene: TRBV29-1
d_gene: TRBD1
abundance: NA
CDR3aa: CSVTHGTGGLGSAEAFF
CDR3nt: TGCAGCGTCACCCACGGGACAGGGGGTTTGGGGTCGGCTGAAGCTTTCTTT

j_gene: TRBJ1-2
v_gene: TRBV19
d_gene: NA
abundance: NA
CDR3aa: CASSIEGTAGNYGYTF
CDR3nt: TGTGCCAGTAGTATAGAGGGTACAGCTGGTAACTATGGCTACACCTTC

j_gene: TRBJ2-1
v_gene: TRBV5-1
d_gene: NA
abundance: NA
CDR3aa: CASSFNGRLPNEQFF
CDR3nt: TGCGCCAGCAGCTTCAACGGGAGACTTCCCAATGAGCAGTTCTTC

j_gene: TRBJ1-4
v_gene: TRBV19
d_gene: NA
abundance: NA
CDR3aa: CASSAGWAEKLFF
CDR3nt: TGTGCCAGTAGTGCGGGGTGGGCCGAAAAACTGTTTTTT

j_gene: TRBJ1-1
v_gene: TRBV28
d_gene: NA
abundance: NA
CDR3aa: CASSSPGEGRGAFF
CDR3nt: TGTGCCAGCAGTTCGCCCGGAGAAGGTCGCGGAGCTTTCTTT

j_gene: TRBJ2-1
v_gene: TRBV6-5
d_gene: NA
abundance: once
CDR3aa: CASSYGLASYNEQFF
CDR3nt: TGTGCCAGCAGTTACGGCCTAGCATCCTACAATGAGCAGTTCTTC

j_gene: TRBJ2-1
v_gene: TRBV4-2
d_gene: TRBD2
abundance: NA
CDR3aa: CASSQRLAGLDEQFF
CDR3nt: TGTGCCAGCAGCCAACGACTAGCCGGTCTAGATGAGCAGTTCTTC